This record looks at one T cell receptor (beta chain) sequence and its context. Self-reported history from a screening survey and questionnaire set each donor's cohort. The data are from a study of blood T cell repertoires in COVID-19. The overall study: Whether acute or convalescent, the COVID-19 samples came from the United States, Italy and Spain.

CDR3 length equals 16 residues. V lost 4 bases, J lost 2 bases, and 15 bases lay in between. CDR1 LNHDA and CDR2 SQIVND come from the germline V gene (reference sequence). In the original workflow: Estimation of nucleated cell counts relied on the amplification of reference gene primers. TCRdb keeps only in-frame clones here, not all; method: immunoSEQ multiplex PCR. V, J and clone size derive from that table, while D and trimming were established from the DNA sequence. The data hold some 380,000 clones, with around 90% observed a single time. The chain joins TRBV19 to TRBJ1-3; D unresolved. The specimen sequenced was PBMCs or T cells enriched from blood (not recorded which). This sequence was found in a woman aged 40 to 55 with acute COVID-19. CDR3 nucleotides: TGTGCCAGTAGTACGTTTCTGGGAGTCACTGGAAACACCATATATTTT. Encoded protein: CASSTFLGVTGNTIYF.